Below are 27 T cell receptor beta chains sequenced from a single sample in a study of T cells after yellow fever vaccination. TCRdb called the 5' RACE reads again in MiXCR, with one record for every CDR3 protein. The profile shows roughly 15,000 distinct CDR3 sequences, about 4% of them singletons. This material consisted of PBMCs, either bulk or a sorted T-cell subset (CD4+, CD8+, memory, or dextramer-sorted; not recorded which), taken 15 days after the yellow fever booster vaccination. These receptors were obtained from a man aged 30 to 45 who received the YFV17D yellow fever vaccine.

There are many counts of this clonotype. J is TRBJ2-1 and V is TRBV5-1; TRBD2 matches 12 bases. Trimming at V came to 6 bases and at J to 6 bases, leaving 19 bases not matched to a gene. This CDR3 contains 19 residues. Germline V lookup: CDR1 SGHRS, CDR2 YFSETQ. CDR3 in amino acids: CASTTPGEVTSGRLNEQFF. The DNA of the CDR3 is TGCGCCAGCACCACCCCCGGGGAGGTTACTAGCGGGAGGCTCAATGAGCAGTTCTTC. Using reference TRBV5-1 and TRBJ2-1 for the parts outside the CDR3, the full variable domain is KAGVTQTPRYLIKTRGQQVTLSCSPISGHRSVSWYQQTPGQGLQFLFEYFSETQRNKGNFPGRFSGRQFSNSRSEMNVSTLELGDSALYLCASTTPGEVTSGRLNEQFFGPGTRLTVL.

This clonotype came up many times. The chain couples TRBV25-1 to TRBJ2-7; 9 bases are shared with TRBD1. Germline V gene data show CDR1 as MGHDK and CDR2 as SYGVNS. The CDR3 spans 14 residues. The trim removed 6 bases at V and 5 bases at J, leaving 8 bases unmatched. CDR3 amino acids: CASRAQGAGDEQYF. The CDR3 DNA is TGTGCCAGCAGAGCACAGGGGGCAGGTGACGAGCAGTACTTC.

This clonotype was recorded at least ten times. The rearrangement joins TRBV10-3 to TRBJ2-7, with D unresolved. V lost 9 bases, J lost 3 bases, and 9 bases lay in between. Germline values: CDR1 ENHRY, CDR2 SYGVKD. The CDR3 runs 11 residues. The CDR3 loop is CAIGRDYEQYF. Here the CDR3 DNA reads TGTGCCATTGGACGAGACTACGAGCAGTACTTC.

This clonotype occurred many times. This chain uses TRBV27 with TRBJ1-5; a possible D gene is TRBD1 (6 bases). V lost 3 bases to trimming and J lost 3 bases, with 12 bases between them. There are 15 residues in the CDR3. Germline assignment: CDR1 MNHEY and CDR2 SMNVEV (reference sequence). The CDR3 spells CASSFSGAFNQPQHF. The CDR3 nucleotides are TGTGCCAGCAGTTTTTCAGGGGCCTTCAATCAGCCCCAGCATTTT.

This clonotype was counted ten times or more. This chain uses TRBV5-5 with TRBJ2-1; D unresolved. The germline CDR1 and CDR2 sequences are SGHKS and YYEKEE (reference sequence). The CDR3 has 15 amino acids. The germline V and J ends were trimmed by 0 bases and 0 bases, with 7 bases remaining between them. The CDR3 reads CASSLGVSSYNEQFF. DNA of the CDR3: TGTGCCAGCAGCTTGGGCGTTAGCTCCTACAATGAGCAGTTCTTC.

This clonotype was counted ten times or more. This chain uses TRBV28 with TRBJ2-7, with D perhaps TRBD2 (5 bases). Trimming cost V 4 bases and J 2 bases, with 12 bases left between them. Germline V gene data show CDR1 as MDHEN and CDR2 as SYDVKM. This CDR3 is 14 amino acids long. The CDR3 sequence: CASSSGLIPYEQYF. Here the CDR3 DNA reads TGTGCCAGCAGTTCCGGACTGATACCCTACGAGCAGTACTTC.

In this sample, this clonotype turned up many times. The gene calls are TRBV7-2 and TRBJ2-7; D unresolved. CDR3 length: 14 residues. V lost 5 bases and J 3 bases, leaving 14 bases between the germline ends. Per germline, CDR1 SGHTA and CDR2 FQGNSA. CDR3 in DNA: TGTGCCAGCAGCCGAGGCGGATTCGTCTACGAGCAGTACTTC. It yields the protein CASSRGGFVYEQYF.

The table lists this clonotype with many counts. The chain is built from TRBV4-3 and TRBJ2-2, with D hard to call. This CDR3 has 14 residues. Trimming stripped 0 bases from V and 7 bases from J, with 9 bases between. Germline values: CDR1 LGHNA, CDR2 YSLEER. DNA for the CDR3: TGCGCCAGCAGCCAAGATAGGACCATCGGGGAGCTGTTTTTT. This encodes CASSQDRTIGELFF.

In its sample, this clonotype was seen many times. This chain uses TRBV7-9 with TRBJ2-4, with D perhaps TRBD2 (6 bases). The germline V and J ends were trimmed by 5 bases and 0 bases, with 11 bases remaining between them. Germline-derived CDR1 and CDR2 are SEHNR and FQNEAQ (reference sequence). The CDR3 is made up of 15 amino acids. CDR3 sequence (DNA): TGTGCCAGCAGCGGGGACTTCCTAGCCAAAAACATTCAGTACTTC. Its protein product is CASSGDFLAKNIQYF.

This clonotype is labeled as medium-sized. The gene calls are TRBV6-5 and TRBJ2-1; 7 nucleotides line up with TRBD2. The CDR3 sequence is 15 residues long. CDR1 is MNHEY and CDR2 is SVGAGI in the germline V gene. The J segment lost 0 bases and the V segment lost 4 bases, leaving 3 bases of the junction unmatched. CDR3 sequence reads: CASSSSGSSYNEQFF. In DNA form, the CDR3 reads TGTGCCAGCAGTTCTAGCGGTAGCTCCTACAATGAGCAGTTCTTC.

This clonotype showed up many times. V usage is TRBV20-1 and J usage is TRBJ2-1; possibly TRBD1 or TRBD2 for D (5 bases each). The CDR3 length is 15 residues. Germline values: CDR1 DFQATT, CDR2 SNEGSKA (reference sequence). V was trimmed by 0 bases and J by 6 bases, leaving 15 bases between them. CDR3 sequence reads: CSARDPGRPGNEQFF. The DNA for the CDR3 is TGCAGTGCTAGAGATCCAGGGAGACCTGGCAATGAGCAGTTCTTC.

In this sample, this clonotype turned up many times. The chain employs TRBV2 and TRBJ1-1; weak D call: TRBD1 (5 bases). CDR3 length equals 14 residues. V was cut by 7 bases and J by 2 bases, with 14 bases left in between. Germline loops: CDR1 SNHLY, CDR2 FYNNEI. CDR3 amino acids: CASNRLGPNTEAFF. The CDR3 coding sequence is TGTGCCAGCAACAGGCTCGGTCCCAACACTGAAGCTTTCTTT.

This clonotype was seen many times. The rearrangement links TRBV28 to TRBJ2-7; D is perhaps TRBD2 (5 bases). The germline V gene has CDR1 MDHEN and CDR2 SYDVKM. Trimming cost V 6 bases and J 2 bases, with 17 bases left between them. The CDR3 extends over 15 amino acids. CDR3 coding DNA: TGTGCCAGCAGGGGAGTACGAGGGAATACCTACGAGCAGTACTTC. It is translated as CASRGVRGNTYEQYF.

In this sample, this clonotype is medium-sized (0.01 to 0.1%). This chain joins TRBV14 and TRBJ1-1; D possibly corresponds to TRBD1 (5 bases). The CDR3 extends over 15 amino acids. V gave up 1 base and J gave up 5 bases, with 14 bases separating them. Germline CDR1 and CDR2: SGHDN and FVKESK. As DNA, the CDR3 is TGTGCCAGCAGCCAAGGAACAGGAGTTTTTACTGAAGCTTTCTTT. Amino acid sequence: CASSQGTGVFTEAFF. The full variable domain, completed using reference TRBV14 and TRBJ1-1, is EAGVTQFPSHSVIEKGQTVTLRCDPISGHDNLYWYRRVMGKEIKFLLHFVKESKQDESGMPNNRFLAERTGGTYSTLKVQPAELEDSGVYFCASSQGTGVFTEAFFGQGTRLTVV.

This clonotype has ten or more counts. The junction and the germline gene differ at one end; a read error may be behind it. The V call is TRBV7-9, the J call TRBJ2-3; maybe TRBD2 (5 bases). The CDR3 spans 13 residues. Germline CDR1 SEHNR, CDR2 FQNEAQ (reference sequence). The DNA for the CDR3 is TGTGCCAGCAGCTTAGGGCTGGGTGTGCACGGGGATTTT. Translated: CASSLGLGVHGDF.

This clonotype was detected many times. The chain recombines TRBV5-5 with TRBJ2-7; the D gene is possibly TRBD1 (6 bases). Germline-derived CDR1 and CDR2 are SGHKS and YYEKEE (reference sequence). The CDR3 contains 14 residues. The ends were cut back, 3 bases at V and 5 bases at J, with 15 bases in the middle. Here the CDR3 reads CASSWDTFGHEQYF. The DNA for the CDR3 is TGTGCCAGCAGCTGGGACACTTTTGGCCACGAGCAGTACTTC.

This clonotype was counted many times. This chain uses TRBV6-5 with TRBJ2-7; 12 bases align to TRBD2. Looked up from germline, CDR1 is MNHEY and CDR2 is SVGAGI. V lost 3 bases and J lost 1; bases outside the gene matches: 1. The CDR3 covers 15 residues. CDR3 DNA sequence: TGTGCCAGCAGTTATGGGACTAGCGGGTCCTACGAGCAGTACTTC. Residues: CASSYGTSGSYEQYF.

This clonotype was observed many times. The chain couples TRBV29-1 to TRBJ2-7; 11 positions match TRBD2. V gave up 5 bases and J gave up 3 bases; unmatched junction bases: 3. CDR1 is SQVTM, CDR2 ANQGSEA, per germline. The CDR3 runs to 13 residues. CDR3 DNA sequence: TGCAGCGTTACTAGCGGGAGTCTCTACGAGCAGTACTTC. Amino acid sequence: CSVTSGSLYEQYF.

This clonotype was picked up many times. V usage is TRBV7-4 and J usage is TRBJ2-1, with 10 bases fitting TRBD2. After removal of 0 bases from V and 0 bases from J, the junction contained 23 bases not matched to a gene. CDR1 and CDR2 from the germline V gene are SGHVT and SQSDAQ. The length of the CDR3 is 24 residues. The CDR3 nucleotides are TGTGCCAGCAGCTTAGCACCGAACTCACCTAGCGGGAGAGAGTTTCTGGGCTCCTACAATGAGCAGTTCTTC. Protein sequence: CASSLAPNSPSGREFLGSYNEQFF.

This clonotype was seen ten or more times. The V and J genes are TRBV4-3 and TRBJ2-6; a possible D gene is TRBD1 (7 bases). Germline V gene data show CDR1 as LGHNA and CDR2 as YSLEER. The CDR3 is made up of 18 amino acids. V was pared by 0 bases and J by 0 bases, with 12 bases between. CDR3: CASSQDPGGPSGANVLTF. The CDR3 nucleotides are TGCGCCAGCAGCCAAGATCCAGGGGGGCCCTCTGGGGCCAACGTCCTGACTTTC.

This clonotype was recorded at least ten times. The chain has TRBV2 and TRBJ2-1, with TRBD2 identical over 11 bases. The V gene end was trimmed by 9 bases and the J gene end by 5 bases; junction bases not matched to a gene: 9. This CDR3 region has 15 residues. Germline V gene lookup returns CDR1 SNHLY and CDR2 FYNNEI. The CDR3 loop reads CASRLAGGPNNEQFF. In DNA, the CDR3 is TGTGCCAGTCGTTTAGCGGGAGGGCCGAACAATGAGCAGTTCTTC.

This clonotype was seen at least ten times. The J gene is TRBJ2-7, the V gene TRBV12-3 or TRBV12-4; D not certain. The V end was cut by 6 bases, the J end by 3 bases, with 15 bases between. CDR3 size: 14 residues. CDR3 in amino acids: CASSVRKGGYEQYF. In DNA form, the CDR3 reads TGTGCCAGCAGCGTCCGGAAGGGTGGCTACGAGCAGTACTTC.

The sample holds many counts of this clonotype. This rearrangement joins TRBV7-2 to TRBJ2-7; perhaps TRBD2 as D (5 bases). The ends were cut back, 4 bases at V and 3 bases at J, with 10 bases in the middle. This CDR3 comprises 13 residues. Germline V lookup: CDR1 SGHTA, CDR2 FQGNSA. The CDR3 DNA reads as TGTGCCAGCAGCTCTATAGGGAGCTACGAGCAGTACTTC. It is translated as CASSSIGSYEQYF.

This clonotype appeared many times. The chain couples TRBV7-2 to TRBJ1-3, with 10 bases that match TRBD1. This CDR3 comprises 16 residues. Germline values: CDR1 SGHTA, CDR2 FQGNSA. Unmatched junction bases numbered 8, after V lost 1 base and J lost 8 bases. The CDR3, as DNA: TGTGCCAGCAGCTTAGGTGCCGGGACAGGGGAATACACCATATATTTT. This gives the protein CASSLGAGTGEYTIYF.

The sample holds many counts of this clonotype. The rearrangement links TRBV6-5 to TRBJ2-7; D possibly corresponds to TRBD1 (8 bases). The CDR3 runs to 14 residues. V was clipped by 8 bases and J by 1 base, with 15 bases between them. Germline CDR1 is MNHEY and CDR2 is SVGAGI. DNA for the CDR3: TGTGCCAGCTCCGACAGGGGAGGGTCCTACGAGCAGTACTTC. This encodes CASSDRGGSYEQYF.

Many counts were recorded for this clonotype. The rearrangement uses TRBV11-2 and TRBJ2-3; D call uncertain. The CDR3 covers 15 residues. The ends were cut back, 1 base at V and 0 bases at J, with 8 bases in the middle. Germline CDR1 reads SGHAT; CDR2 reads FQNNGV. CDR3 nucleotide sequence: TGTGCCAGCAGCTTAGCGGGTCCTAGCACAGATACGCAGTATTTT. This gives the protein CASSLAGPSTDTQYF.

In its sample, this clonotype was seen many times. The rearrangement uses TRBV19 and TRBJ2-3; D might be TRBD2 (6 bases). The CDR3 has 13 amino acids. The V end was cut by 11 bases, the J end by 2 bases, with 14 bases between. CDR1 and CDR2 (germline): LNHDA, SQIVND (reference sequence). CDR3: CAHLAGPTDTQYF. The CDR3 DNA is TGTGCCCATCTGGCGGGACCCACAGATACGCAGTATTTT.